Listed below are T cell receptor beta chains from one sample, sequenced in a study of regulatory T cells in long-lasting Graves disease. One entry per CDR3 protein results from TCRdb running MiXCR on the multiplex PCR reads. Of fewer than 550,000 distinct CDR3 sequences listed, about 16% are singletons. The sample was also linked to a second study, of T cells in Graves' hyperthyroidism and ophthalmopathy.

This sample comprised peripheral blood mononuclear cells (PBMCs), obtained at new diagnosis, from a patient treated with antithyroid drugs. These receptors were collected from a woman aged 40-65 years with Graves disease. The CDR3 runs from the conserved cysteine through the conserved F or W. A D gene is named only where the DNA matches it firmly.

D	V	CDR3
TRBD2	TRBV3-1	CASSQYSGGVDTQYF
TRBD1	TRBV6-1	CASRGQPGQGITHYEQYF
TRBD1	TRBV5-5	CASSLGPGQSTDTQYF
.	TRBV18	CASSASQGSGYTF
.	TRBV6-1	CASSERWGAAYGYTF
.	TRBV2	CASSEEGFDEQYF
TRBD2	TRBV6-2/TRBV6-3	CASSWESGGNEQFF
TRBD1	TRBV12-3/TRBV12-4	CASHRGQGNQPQHF
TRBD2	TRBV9	CASSVAGLAGVREQFF
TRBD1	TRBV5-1	CASSPRDSSELGTQYF
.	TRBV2	CASSDLGPSLNQPQHF
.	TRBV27	CASSLAGVSPLHF
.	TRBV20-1	CSALGGSQPQHF
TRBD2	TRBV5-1	CASSPRGGAEETQYF
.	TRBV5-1	CASSWGPAGGTDTQYF
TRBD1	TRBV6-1	CASRLRDRGWETQYF
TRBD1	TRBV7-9	CASSKGQGWTEAFF
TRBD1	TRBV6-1	CASSKAGTGRYEQYF
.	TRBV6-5	CASSYFPTDTQYF
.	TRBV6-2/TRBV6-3	CASIGRLSSYEQYF
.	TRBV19	CASSMSRGQSSYNEQFF
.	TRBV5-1	CASSPSGENYGYTF
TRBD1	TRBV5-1	CASSLGAGGTYNEQFF
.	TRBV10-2	CASSESKVQPLNTEAFF
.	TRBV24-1	CATSESRTDTQYF
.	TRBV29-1	CSVGGGVNTEAFF
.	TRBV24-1	CATSDWYGELFF
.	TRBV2	CASSRGAPNYGYTF
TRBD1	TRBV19	CASSIRTGDWETQYF
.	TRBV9	CASGVEPRTDNEQFF
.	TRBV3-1	CASSQGGPTVQETQYF
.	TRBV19	CASSIRDGRQETQYF
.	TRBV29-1	CSVEGSGDRASYEQYF
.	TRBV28	CASFVSGHRNTEAFF
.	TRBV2	CASSGEQQGTEALF
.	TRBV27	CASRDRRVPNTEAFF
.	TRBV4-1	CASSRGSQWMNEQFF
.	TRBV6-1	CASSPEGEAGANVLTF
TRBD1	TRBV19	CASSTGQGFRQPQHF
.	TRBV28	CASSLYFSSYNEQFF
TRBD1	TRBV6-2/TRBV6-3	CASSYPSDRFEETQYF
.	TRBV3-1	CASSQGGVGGYTF
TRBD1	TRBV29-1	CSVDEGARRDTQYF
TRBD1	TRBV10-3	CASTQQGPLGEQYF
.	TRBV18	CASSPRAGVIVYEQYF
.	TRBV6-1	CASSGITGNTEAFF
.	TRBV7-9	CASRGGSSSYNEQFF
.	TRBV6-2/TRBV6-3	CASSYIQGQSNQPQHF
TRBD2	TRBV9	CASSPRLLSGGYYEQYF
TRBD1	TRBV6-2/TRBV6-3	CASSLNRDSNEKLFF
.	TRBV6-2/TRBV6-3	CASSSGLLTDTQYF
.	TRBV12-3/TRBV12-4	CASSLAPSVGTDTQYF
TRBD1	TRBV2	CASSQQGNSHNSPLHF
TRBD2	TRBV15	CATSRDRSGGAGEQFF
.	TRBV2	CASMGESSYNGQFF
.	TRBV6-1	CASSEGFSEQGHEKPFF
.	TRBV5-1	CASSLADKETQYF